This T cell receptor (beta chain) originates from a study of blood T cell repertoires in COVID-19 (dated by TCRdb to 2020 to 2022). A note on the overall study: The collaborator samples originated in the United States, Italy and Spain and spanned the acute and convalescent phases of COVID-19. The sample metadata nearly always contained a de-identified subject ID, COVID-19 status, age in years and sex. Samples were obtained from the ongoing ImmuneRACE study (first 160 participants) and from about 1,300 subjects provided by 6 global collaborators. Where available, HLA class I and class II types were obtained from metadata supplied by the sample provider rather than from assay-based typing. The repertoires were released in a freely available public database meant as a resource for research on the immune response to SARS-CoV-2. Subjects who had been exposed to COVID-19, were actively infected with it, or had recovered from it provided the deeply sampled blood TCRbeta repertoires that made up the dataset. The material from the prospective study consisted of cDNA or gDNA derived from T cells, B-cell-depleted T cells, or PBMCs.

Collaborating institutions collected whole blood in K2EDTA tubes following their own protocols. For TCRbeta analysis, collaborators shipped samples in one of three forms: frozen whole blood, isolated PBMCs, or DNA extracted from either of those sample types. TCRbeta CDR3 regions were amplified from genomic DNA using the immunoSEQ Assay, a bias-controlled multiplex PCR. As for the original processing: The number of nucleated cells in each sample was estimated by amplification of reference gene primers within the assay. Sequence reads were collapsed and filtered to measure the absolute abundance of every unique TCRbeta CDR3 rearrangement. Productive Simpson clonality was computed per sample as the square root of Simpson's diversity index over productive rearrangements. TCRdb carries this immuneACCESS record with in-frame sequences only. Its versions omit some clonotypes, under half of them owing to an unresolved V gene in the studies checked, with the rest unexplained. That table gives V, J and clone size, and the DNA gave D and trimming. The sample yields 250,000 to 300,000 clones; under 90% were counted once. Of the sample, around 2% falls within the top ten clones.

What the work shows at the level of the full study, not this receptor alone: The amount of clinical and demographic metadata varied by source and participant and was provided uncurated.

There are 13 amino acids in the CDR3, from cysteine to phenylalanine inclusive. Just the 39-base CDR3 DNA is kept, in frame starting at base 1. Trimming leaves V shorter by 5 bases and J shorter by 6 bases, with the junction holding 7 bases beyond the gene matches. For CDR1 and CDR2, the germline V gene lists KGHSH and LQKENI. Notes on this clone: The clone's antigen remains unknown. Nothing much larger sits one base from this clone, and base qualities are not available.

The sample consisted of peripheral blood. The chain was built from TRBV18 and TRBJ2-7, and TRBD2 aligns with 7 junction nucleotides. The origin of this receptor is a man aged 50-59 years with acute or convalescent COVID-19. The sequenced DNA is TGTGCCAGCTCAGAACGGGGGGTCGGCGAGCAGTACTTC. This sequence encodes CASSERGVGEQYF. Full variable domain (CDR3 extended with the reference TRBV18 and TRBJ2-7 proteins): NAGVMQNPRHLVRRRGQEARLRCSPMKGHSHVYWYRQLPEEGLKFMVYLQKENIIDESGMPKERFSAEFPKEGPSILRIQQVVRGDSAAYFCASSERGVGEQYFGPGTRLTVT.